The present entry profiles one T cell receptor (beta chain) with its context. The target antigen is unknown. 60 Vbeta and 13 Jbeta primers were used in PCR. Sequencing used immunoSEQ multiplex PCR; TCRdb keeps in-frame clones, though not all of them. The listing records around 110,000 clones. The germline CDR1 and CDR2 sequences are SGDLS and YYNGEE. Trimming took 0 bases from V and 8 from J; bases not matched to a gene: 5. This CDR3 comprises 14 residues. This specimen belongs to a study of cytomegalovirus exposure and HLA in healthy donors. Overall study findings and caveats: In a later analysis, several top co-occurrence clusters appeared linked to parvovirus B19, influenza, CMV and Epstein-Barr virus. Later work found that TCR association rates differed between HLA loci; DRB1 had the most and HLA-C the fewest. Later on, analysis showed that most CMV-associated TCR beta chains appeared to be HLA-restricted. When a later analysis compared HLA-associated TCR beta chains with equally common others, the HLA-associated chains turned out to be more clonally expanded and to have lower generation probabilities.

The specimen was PBMCs. The chain combines TRBV9 with TRBJ1-3; 7 nucleotides match TRBD1. The clonotype originates from a man younger than 40 in good health and CMV-seronegative. CDR3 sequence reads: CASSVEGRGDTIYF. The CDR3 nucleotides read TGTGCCAGCAGCGTAGAGGGCAGGGGGGACACCATATATTTT.